The count of the clone carrying this TCR beta chain is one. Its antigen remains unidentified. Other DNA sequences of this sample code for an identical CDR3. The sample is drawn from a study of CD4 T cell repertoires in COVID-19. Produced via immunoSEQ multiplex PCR; TCRdb's table is partial and in-frame only. The sample consists of tens of thousands of clones, about four fifths of them appearing once. Study-wide findings and caveats: Some SARS-CoV-2 clonotypes, between about 7 and 28%, recurred in SARS-CoV and/or HKU1 cultures.

The CDR3 length is 13 residues. Germline lookup yields CDR1 KGHSH and CDR2 LQKENI. The ends were cut back, 3 bases at V and 1 base at J, with 6 bases in the middle. The source is a human donor who had COVID-19. The rearrangement joins TRBV18 to TRBJ1-1; TRBD1 is a possible D gene (5 bases). The sequenced sample was CD4+ T cells from peripheral blood, obtained after recovery from COVID-19. The CDR3 coding sequence is TGTGCCAGCTCACCCCAGGGGAACACTGAAGCTTTCTTT. The encoded protein is CASSPQGNTEAFF.